One sample yielded the 4 T cell receptor beta chains listed below, sequenced in a study of cytomegalovirus exposure and HLA in healthy donors. The PCR used 60 Vbeta and 13 Jbeta primers. Produced via immunoSEQ multiplex PCR; TCRdb's table is partial and in-frame only. Of some 180,000 clones in the sample, 70% to 80% were seen once. The sequenced material came from PBMCs. All receptors come from a woman aged 25 to 39 in good health and CMV-seropositive.

The rearrangement links TRBV7-8 to TRBJ1-2; maybe TRBD1 (6 bases). Between the trimmed V and J ends, which lost 5 bases and 7 bases, there was a span of 20 bases. This CDR3 has 15 residues. Germline CDR1 and CDR2: SGHVS and FQNEAQ. The CDR3 here is CASSELRGLKAGYTF. Written as DNA, the CDR3 is TGTGCCAGCAGCGAGCTCAGGGGCCTTAAGGCTGGCTACACCTTC.

The chain recombines TRBV28 with TRBJ2-3, with 8 positions matching TRBD1. The germline CDR1 and CDR2 sequences are MDHEN and SYDVKM. The CDR3 is 18 residues long. The ends lost 5 bases at V and 4 bases at J; junction bases unmatched: 17. Here the CDR3 DNA reads TGTGCCAGCAGTGAGACAGGGGTCGGGACACTCAACCCAGATACGCAGTATTTT. Translating it yields CASSETGVGTLNPDTQYF.

The V gene is TRBV9, the J gene TRBJ2-3, with D maybe TRBD2 (6 bases). This CDR3 is 15 amino acids long. Germline CDR1 and CDR2: SGDLS and YYNGEE. The V and J ends lost 2 bases and 0 bases respectively, with 10 bases between them. CDR3 DNA sequence: TGTGCCAGCAGCGTCGCGGGGACTAGCACAGATACGCAGTATTTT. Translation: CASSVAGTSTDTQYF.

This clone was observed a few times. This chain uses TRBV28 with TRBJ1-3; 7 bases are a match to TRBD1. CDR3 length: 17 residues. J gave up 6 bases and V 2 bases, and 13 bases lay outside the gene matches. Germline V lookup: CDR1 MDHEN, CDR2 SYDVKM. CDR3 sequence reads: CASSLESDRLVENTIYF. CDR3 nucleotides: TGTGCCAGCAGTTTAGAGTCGGACAGGCTGGTGGAAAACACCATATATTTT.